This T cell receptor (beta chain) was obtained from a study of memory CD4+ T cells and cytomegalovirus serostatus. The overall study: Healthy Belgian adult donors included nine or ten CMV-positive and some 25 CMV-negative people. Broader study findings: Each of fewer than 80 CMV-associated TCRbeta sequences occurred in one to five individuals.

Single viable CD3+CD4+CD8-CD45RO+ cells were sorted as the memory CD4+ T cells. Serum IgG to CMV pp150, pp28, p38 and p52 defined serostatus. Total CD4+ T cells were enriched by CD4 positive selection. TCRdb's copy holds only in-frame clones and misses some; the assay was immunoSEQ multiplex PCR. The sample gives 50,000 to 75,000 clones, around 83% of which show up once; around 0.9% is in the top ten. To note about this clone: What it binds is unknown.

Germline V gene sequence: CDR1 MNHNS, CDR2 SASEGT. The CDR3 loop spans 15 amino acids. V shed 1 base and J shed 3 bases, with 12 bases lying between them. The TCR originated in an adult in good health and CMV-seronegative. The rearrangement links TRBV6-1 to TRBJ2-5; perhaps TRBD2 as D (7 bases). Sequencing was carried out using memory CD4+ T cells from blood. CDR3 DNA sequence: TGTGCCAGCAGTGAAGACCCGGGGGGCGAAGAGACCCAGTACTTC. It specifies CASSEDPGGEETQYF.